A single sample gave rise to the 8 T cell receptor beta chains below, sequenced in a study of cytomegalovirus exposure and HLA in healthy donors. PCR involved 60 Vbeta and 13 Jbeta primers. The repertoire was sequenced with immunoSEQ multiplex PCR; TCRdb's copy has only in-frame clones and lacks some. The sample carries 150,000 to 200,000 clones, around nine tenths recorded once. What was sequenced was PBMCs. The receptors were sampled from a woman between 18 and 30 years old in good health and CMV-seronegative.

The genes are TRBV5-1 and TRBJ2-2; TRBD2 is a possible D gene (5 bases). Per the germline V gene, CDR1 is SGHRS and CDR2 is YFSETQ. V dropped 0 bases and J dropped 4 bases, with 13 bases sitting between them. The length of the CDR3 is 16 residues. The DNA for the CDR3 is TGCGCCAGCAGCTTGGCGGGGAGAGTTCGCACCGGGGAGCTGTTTTTT. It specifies CASSLAGRVRTGELFF.

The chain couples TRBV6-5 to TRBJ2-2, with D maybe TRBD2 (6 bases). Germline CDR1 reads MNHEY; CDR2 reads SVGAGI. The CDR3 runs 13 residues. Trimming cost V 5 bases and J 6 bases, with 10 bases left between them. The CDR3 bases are TGTGCCAGCAGTCTCCTAGCGCCCGGGGAGCTGTTTTTT. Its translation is CASSLLAPGELFF.

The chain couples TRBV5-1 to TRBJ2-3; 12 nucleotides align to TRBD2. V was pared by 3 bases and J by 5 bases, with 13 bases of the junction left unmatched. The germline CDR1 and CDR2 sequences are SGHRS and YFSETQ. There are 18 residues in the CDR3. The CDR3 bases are TGCGCCAGCAGCTCTGGACTAGCGGGGTCTCCCCGAGGAGATACGCAGTATTTT. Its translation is CASSSGLAGSPRGDTQYF.

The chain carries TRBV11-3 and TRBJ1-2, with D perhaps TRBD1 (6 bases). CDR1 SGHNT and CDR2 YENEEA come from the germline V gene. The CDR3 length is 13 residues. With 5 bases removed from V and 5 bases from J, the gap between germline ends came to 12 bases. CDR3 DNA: TGTGCCAGCAGCACGGCCCAGGGGTATGGCTACACCTTC. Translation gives CASSTAQGYGYTF.

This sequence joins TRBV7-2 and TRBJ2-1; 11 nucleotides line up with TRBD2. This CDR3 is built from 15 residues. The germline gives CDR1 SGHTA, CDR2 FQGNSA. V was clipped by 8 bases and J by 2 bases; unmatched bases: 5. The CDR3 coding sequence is TGTGCCAGCCGACTAGCGGGGAGCCCCTACAATGAGCAGTTCTTC. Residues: CASRLAGSPYNEQFF. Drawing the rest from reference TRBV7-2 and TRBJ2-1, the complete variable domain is GAGVSQSPSNKVTEKGKDVELRCDPISGHTALYWYRQSLGQGLEFLIYFQGNSAPDKSGLPSDRFSAERTGGSVSTLTIQRTQQEDSAVYLCASRLAGSPYNEQFFGPGTRLTVL.

CDR3 sequence (DNA): TGCGCCAGCAGCCAACCGGGACAGGGATATGGCTACACCTTC. It yields the protein CASSQPGQGYGYTF. The V and J genes are TRBV4-1 and TRBJ1-2, with TRBD1 matching 9 bases. This CDR3 contains 14 residues. The trim removed 2 bases at V and 5 bases at J, leaving 3 bases unmatched. Germline loops: CDR1 MGHRA, CDR2 YSYEKL.

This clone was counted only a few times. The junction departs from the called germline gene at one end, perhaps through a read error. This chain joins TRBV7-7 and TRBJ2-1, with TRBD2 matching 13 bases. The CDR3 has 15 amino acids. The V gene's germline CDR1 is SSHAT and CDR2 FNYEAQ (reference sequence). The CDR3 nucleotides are TGTGCTAGCAGCCCGGGACTAGCGGGGAACAATGAGCAGTTCTTC. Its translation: CASSPGLAGNNEQFF.

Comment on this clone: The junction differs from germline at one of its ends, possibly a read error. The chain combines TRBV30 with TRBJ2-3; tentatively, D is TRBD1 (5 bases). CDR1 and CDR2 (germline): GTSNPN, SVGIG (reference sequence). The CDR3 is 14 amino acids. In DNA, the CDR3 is TGTGCCTGGAGTGCGGGTGTTAGCACAGGTACGCAGTATTTT. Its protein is CAWSAGVSTGTQYF.